Reported below is one T cell receptor beta chain. The data were obtained in a study of long-term antiretroviral therapy in people with HIV. This CDR3 has 13 residues. Trimming took off 6 bases at V and 5 bases at J, with 13 bases between the two ends. Germline V gene sequence: CDR1 ENHRY, CDR2 SYGVKD. Sequencing used immunoSEQ v3.0 at survey level. Clones were read by immunoSEQ multiplex PCR, and TCRdb kept only the in-frame ones, dropping some. The sample includes about 25,000 clones, roughly 77% of them seen just once. The chain uses TRBV10-3 and TRBJ1-1, with D perhaps TRBD1 (5 bases). The sequence was obtained from a woman in her thirties or forties with HIV. Material: unsorted PBMCs, obtained 0.5 years after starting antiretroviral therapy. The CDR3 DNA is TGTGCCATCAGCCCTACGGGGGAGACTGAAGCTTTCTTT. Its translation is CAISPTGETEAFF.